The rows below give T cell receptor beta chains drawn from one sample of a study of T-cell memory formation after mild COVID-19. MiXCR was run by TCRdb on the 5' RACE reads, yielding one entry per CDR3 protein. The repertoire has fewer than 700,000 distinct CDR3 sequences, roughly 18% of them found once; the top ten carry 12%. Sequenced: PBMCs or a T cell subset sorted from them (not recorded which). Source of these receptors: an adult woman who had mild COVID-19 (a few samples of this study predate the infection). Cell type and time point are not known. The CDR3 runs from the conserved cysteine through the conserved F or W. D genes are given only for firm matches. Size values are once, few and many counts, or a class for expanded clones, and some rows have none.

abundance	v_gene	d_gene	j_gene	CDR3aa	CDR3nt
-	TRBV27	-	TRBJ2-7	CASAGTYEQYF	TGTGCCAGCGCAGGAACGTACGAGCAGTACTTC
-	TRBV2	-	TRBJ2-2	CASKRLGGGPTGELFF	TGTGCCAGCAAACGTTTAGGGGGAGGGCCGACCGGGGAGCTGTTTTTT
few	TRBV27	-	TRBJ2-1	CASSFLPSYNEQFF	TGTGCCAGCAGTTTCCTCCCCTCCTACAATGAGCAGTTCTTC
few	TRBV27	-	TRBJ1-4	CASSFRAGGRYLSPTNEKLFF	TGTGCCAGCAGTTTTAGAGCGGGCGGACGGTACCTCTCCCCAACTAATGAAAAACTGTTTTTT
-	TRBV11-1	-	TRBJ1-5	CASSPDTGPWEQPQHF	TGTGCCAGCAGCCCCGACACAGGGCCGTGGGAGCAGCCCCAGCATTTT
-	TRBV7-9	-	TRBJ2-3	CASSFGSYTQYF	TGTGCCAGCAGCTTCGGGAGTTATACGCAGTATTTT
few	TRBV7-9	TRBD1	TRBJ1-1	CASSLLGQGSPEAFF	TGTGCCAGCAGCTTACTGGGACAGGGGTCCCCTGAAGCTTTCTTT
few	TRBV29-1	-	TRBJ1-2	CSVEEGTKDGYTF	TGCAGCGTTGAAGAAGGGACAAAAGATGGCTACACCTTC
-	TRBV12-3/TRBV12-4	-	TRBJ2-1	CASSLVGGIQFF	TGTGCCAGCAGTTTAGTGGGGGGAATCCAGTTCTTC
few	TRBV29-1	-	TRBJ1-1	CSDSGYTEAFF	TGCAGTGATAGTGGGTACACTGAAGCTTTCTTT
-	TRBV5-1	-	TRBJ2-7	CASSLASDLYEQYF	TGCGCCAGCAGCTTGGCCTCGGACCTCTACGAGCAGTACTTC
-	TRBV6-5	-	TRBJ2-7	CASSYRPPLPGHEEYEQYF	TGTGCCAGCAGTTACCGACCCCCGCTGCCGGGACACGAAGAATACGAGCAGTACTTC
few	TRBV7-2	TRBD1	TRBJ1-4	CASSPTGGREKLFF	TGTGCCAGCAGCCCGACAGGGGGAAGGGAAAAACTGTTTTTT
few	TRBV10-3	TRBD1	TRBJ2-7	CAISGTGSSYEQYF	TGTGCCATCAGTGGGACAGGGTCCTCCTACGAGCAGTACTTC
few	TRBV29-1	-	TRBJ2-7	CSVEQDGRGNLNF	TGCAGCGTTGAACAGGATGGCAGGGGCAACCTGAACTTC
few	TRBV5-1	-	TRBJ1-2	CASSLGSPNYGYTF	TGCGCCAGCAGCTTGGGCAGTCCTAACTATGGCTACACCTTC
many	TRBV4-2	TRBD1	TRBJ1-4	CASSQPGQGSEKLFF	TGTGCCAGCAGCCAACCGGGACAGGGGAGTGAAAAACTGTTTTTT
-	TRBV7-9	TRBD1	TRBJ2-7	CASSIDRASYEQYF	TGTGCCAGCAGCATAGACAGGGCTTCCTACGAGCAGTACTTC
-	TRBV7-8	-	TRBJ1-1	CASSLSREGGPTF	TGTGCCAGCAGCTTATCGCGGGAGGGGGGACCAACTTTT
few	TRBV12-5	TRBD2	TRBJ2-1	CASGLVLAGETNEQFF	TGTGCTAGTGGTTTGGTACTAGCGGGAGAGACGAATGAGCAGTTCTTC
-	TRBV6-6	TRBD1	TRBJ1-4	CASSRDRGGTNEKLFF	TGTGCCAGCAGCAGAGACAGGGGGGGAACTAATGAAAAACTGTTTTTT
few	TRBV5-1	TRBD2	TRBJ2-7	CASSPVARGDEQYF	TGCGCCAGCAGCCCCGTCGCCCGGGGGGACGAGCAGTACTTC
-	TRBV29-1	-	TRBJ1-4	CSVEDDFGDEKLFF	TGCAGCGTTGAAGATGATTTCGGGGACGAAAAACTGTTTTTT
few	TRBV4-2	TRBD2	TRBJ2-3	CASSQVASGYTDTQYF	TGTGCCAGCAGCCAAGTGGCTAGCGGGTACACAGATACGCAGTATTTT
-	TRBV12-3/TRBV12-4	-	TRBJ1-2	CASSFYNYGYTF	TGTGCCAGCAGTTTTTATAACTATGGCTACACCTTC
few	TRBV11-2	TRBD2	TRBJ2-1	CASSTRISGSGEQFF	TGTGCCAGCAGCACCCGGATTAGCGGGAGTGGTGAGCAGTTCTTC
-	TRBV7-2	-	TRBJ1-2	CASSLEAADGYTF	TGTGCCAGCAGCTTAGAAGCGGCTGATGGCTACACCTTC
-	TRBV4-3	-	TRBJ1-5	CASSRQQGQEPQHF	TGCGCCAGCAGCCGCCAACAGGGTCAGGAGCCCCAGCATTTT
-	TRBV6-5	TRBD1	TRBJ2-7	CASSYSGQGSVHSYEQYF	TGTGCCAGCAGTTACTCCGGACAGGGGTCCGTCCACTCCTACGAGCAGTACTTC
-	TRBV12-3/TRBV12-4	-	TRBJ1-1	CASSASGLQGNTEAFF	TGTGCCAGCAGCGCCTCCGGGTTACAGGGCAACACTGAAGCTTTCTTT
-	TRBV4-3	TRBD2	TRBJ2-7	CASSQDSGSHTYEQYF	TGCGCCAGCAGCCAAGATAGCGGGAGTCACACCTACGAGCAGTACTTC
once	TRBV6-1	-	TRBJ2-7	CASSEAQTTAYEQYF	TGTGCCAGCAGTGAAGCCCAGACTACCGCCTACGAGCAGTACTTC
-	TRBV7-9	-	TRBJ2-7	CASSSGAGEQYF	TGTGCCAGCAGCTCTGGGGCGGGGGAGCAGTACTTC
-	TRBV6-2/TRBV6-3	-	TRBJ1-2	CASSTTLLRDGYGYTF	TGTGCCAGCAGTACGACCCTTCTCCGGGACGGCTATGGCTACACCTTC
-	TRBV4-3	-	TRBJ2-1	CASSRGTEPGVDEQFF	TGCGCCAGCAGCCGTGGGACGGAGCCCGGGGTGGATGAGCAGTTCTTC
many	TRBV4-3	-	TRBJ2-1	CASSQDSSGYNEQFF	TGCGCCAGCAGCCAAGATTCGTCAGGGTACAATGAGCAGTTCTTC
few	TRBV7-2	TRBD2	TRBJ2-1	CASSLMIPGLAPMSSYNEQFF	TGTGCCAGCAGCTTGATGATACCGGGACTAGCGCCCATGAGCTCCTACAATGAGCAGTTCTTC
-	TRBV20-1	TRBD2	TRBJ2-5	CSARPGTRPQETQYF	TGCAGTGCGCGACCGGGGACTAGACCCCAAGAGACCCAGTACTTC
many	TRBV25-1	TRBD1	TRBJ1-2	CATLPDRGNGYTF	TGTGCCACTCTTCCCGACAGGGGAAATGGCTACACCTTC
many	TRBV4-1	TRBD1	TRBJ2-7	CASSQDGDRGSYEQYF	TGCGCCAGCAGCCAAGACGGGGACAGGGGTTCCTACGAGCAGTACTTC
few	TRBV12-3/TRBV12-4	-	TRBJ2-2	CASSFRGFSTGELFF	TGTGCCAGCAGTTTCCGGGGGTTTAGCACCGGGGAGCTGTTTTTT
-	TRBV7-2	-	TRBJ2-2	CASSPGRDPGELFF	TGTGCCAGCAGCCCCGGACGGGATCCCGGGGAGCTGTTTTTT